Given below is one T cell receptor beta chain in context. Its antigen is currently unknown. Tregs were sorted as CD4+CD25+CD127-/low cells. The study, taken as a whole, reports: Larger-cohort validation covered only one TCR beta V-J rearrangement. Tumor memory CD4+ T cell TCR gene usage was found to cluster with blood and lymph node memory CD4+ cells and with lymph node naive CD4+ cells.

Constant-region reverse primers amplified full-length variable regions, followed by semi-nested Nested Universal Primer A PCR. One entry per CDR3 protein, called by TCRdb with MiXCR from the 5' RACE reads. The sample has about 57,000 distinct CDR3 sequences; around 24% are singletons. Trimming removed 3 bases from V and 4 bases from J, with 9 bases in between. Germline V lookup: CDR1 SGDLS, CDR2 YYNGEE. There are 13 residues in the CDR3. The clonotype was recovered from a female donor with breast cancer. Sequencing was carried out using tumor-infiltrating Tregs sorted from the breast tumor. The rearrangement joins TRBV9 to TRBJ2-3; no definite D call. The CDR3 DNA is TGTGCCAGCAGCGCCCAAGACTCAGATACGCAGTATTTT. Protein: CASSAQDSDTQYF.